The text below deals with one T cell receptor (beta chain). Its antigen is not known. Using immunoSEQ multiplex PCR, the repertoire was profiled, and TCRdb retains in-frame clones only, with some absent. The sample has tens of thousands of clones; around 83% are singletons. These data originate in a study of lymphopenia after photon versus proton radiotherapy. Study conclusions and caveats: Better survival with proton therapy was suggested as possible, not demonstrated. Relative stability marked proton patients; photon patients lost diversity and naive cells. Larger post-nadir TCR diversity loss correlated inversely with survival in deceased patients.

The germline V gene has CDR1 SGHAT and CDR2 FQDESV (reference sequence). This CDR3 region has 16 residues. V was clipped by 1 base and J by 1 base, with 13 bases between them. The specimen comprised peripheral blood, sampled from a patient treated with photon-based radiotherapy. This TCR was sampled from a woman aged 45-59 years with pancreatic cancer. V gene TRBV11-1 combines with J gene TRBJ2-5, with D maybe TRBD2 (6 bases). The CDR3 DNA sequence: TGTGCCAGCAGCTTAGTCGGCGGGGAGGCCCAAGAGACCCAGTACTTC. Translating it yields CASSLVGGEAQETQYF.